This passage covers 7 T cell receptor beta chains from one sample sequenced in a study of blood T cell repertoires in COVID-19. Libraries were prepared by immunoSEQ multiplex PCR; TCRdb keeps only in-frame clonotypes and omits some of them. Of some 390,000 clones listed, over 85% were seen once; the top ten hold about 1.7%. The sample comprised PBMCs or T cells enriched from blood (not recorded which). The receptors shown here come from a woman aged 25 to 39 who had recovered from COVID-19.

The chain employs TRBV7-9 and TRBJ1-1; 8 bases are shared with TRBD1. Losses at the gene ends were 5 bases for V and 4 bases for J; bases not matched to a gene: 3. Germline V lookup: CDR1 SEHNR, CDR2 FQNEAQ (reference sequence). The CDR3 runs to 13 residues. In DNA, the CDR3 is TGTGCCAGCAGCACGCAGGGGGCCACTGAAGCTTTCTTT. Its translation: CASSTQGATEAFF.

The CDR3 spells CASSFGTSGSASYEQYF. The CDR3 coding sequence is TGTGCCAGCAGCTTCGGGACTAGCGGGAGTGCCTCCTACGAGCAGTACTTC. V usage is TRBV9 and J usage is TRBJ2-7; 14 positions agree with TRBD2. Looked up from germline, CDR1 is SGDLS and CDR2 is YYNGEE. The CDR3 is 17 residues long. V trimming: 4 bases; J trimming: 0 bases; junction bases outside the gene matches: 6.

In this sample, this clone turned up a few times. The V gene is TRBV11-2, the J gene TRBJ1-5; maybe TRBD1 (5 bases). Trimming pared 5 bases from V and 4 bases from J, leaving 15 bases between. Germline V gives CDR1 SGHAT, CDR2 FQNNGV. The CDR3 extends over 15 amino acids. Written as DNA, the CDR3 is TGTGCCAGCAGCCAAATGGGGGGTCCTAATCAGCCCCAGCATTTT. Translation gives CASSQMGGPNQPQHF.

This clone came up once. The chain carries TRBV9 and TRBJ2-5; tentatively, D is TRBD1 (5 bases). There are 13 residues in the CDR3. Trimming removed 4 bases at V and 3 bases at J, with 10 bases between. Per germline, CDR1 SGDLS and CDR2 YYNGEE. The CDR3 DNA reads as TGTGCCAGCAGCCGAAGGGGTGAAGAGACCCAGTACTTC. Encoded protein: CASSRRGEETQYF. Full variable domain (remainder filled in from reference TRBV9 and TRBJ2-5): DSGVTQTPKHLITATGQRVTLRCSPRSGDLSVYWYQQSLDQGLQFLIQYYNGEERAKGNILERFSAQQFPDLHSELNLSSLELGDSALYFCASSRRGEETQYFGPGTRLLVL.

The chain employs TRBV9 and TRBJ1-1; possible D gene TRBD1, 6 bases. Germline-derived CDR1 and CDR2 are SGDLS and YYNGEE. The V and J ends lost 3 bases and 0 bases respectively, with 15 bases between them. The CDR3 contains 16 residues. CDR3 in DNA: TGTGCCAGCAGCGAGGGGGACATATTGATGAACACTGAAGCTTTCTTT. Protein product: CASSEGDILMNTEAFF.

CDR3 coding DNA: TGTGCCAGCAGTTTGTCCGAGGTCTTCTCTGGGGCCAACGTCCTGACTTTC. It yields the protein CASSLSEVFSGANVLTF. This sequence joins TRBV28 and TRBJ2-6; D is undetermined. The V gene's germline CDR1 is MDHEN and CDR2 SYDVKM. The CDR3 totals 17 residues. V was trimmed by 3 bases and J by 0 bases, leaving 12 bases between them.

The gene calls are TRBV25-1 and TRBJ1-2; 10 bases fit TRBD1. Trimming removed 1 base from V and 3 bases from J; junction bases left unmatched: 2. The V gene's germline CDR1 is MGHDK and CDR2 SYGVNS. The CDR3 runs to 15 residues. CDR3 coding DNA: TGTGCCAGCAGTGAATTGGGGACAGGGGACTATGGCTACACCTTC. It translates to CASSELGTGDYGYTF.